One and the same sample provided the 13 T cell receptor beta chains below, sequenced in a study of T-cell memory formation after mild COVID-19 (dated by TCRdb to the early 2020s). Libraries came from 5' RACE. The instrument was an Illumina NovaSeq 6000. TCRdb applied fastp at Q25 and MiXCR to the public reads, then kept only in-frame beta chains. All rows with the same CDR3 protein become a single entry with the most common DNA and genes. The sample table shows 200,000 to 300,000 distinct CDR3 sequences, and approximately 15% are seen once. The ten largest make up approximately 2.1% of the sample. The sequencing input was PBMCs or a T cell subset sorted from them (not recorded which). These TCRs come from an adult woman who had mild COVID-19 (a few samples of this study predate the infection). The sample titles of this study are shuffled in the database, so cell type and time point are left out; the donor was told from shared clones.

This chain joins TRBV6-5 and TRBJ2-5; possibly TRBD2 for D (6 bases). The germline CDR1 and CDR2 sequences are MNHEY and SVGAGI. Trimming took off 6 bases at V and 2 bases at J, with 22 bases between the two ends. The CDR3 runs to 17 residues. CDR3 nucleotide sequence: TGTGCCAGCAGGACAACTAGAGCGGGTAGAAAGCAAGAGACCCAGTACTTC. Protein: CASRTTRAGRKQETQYF.

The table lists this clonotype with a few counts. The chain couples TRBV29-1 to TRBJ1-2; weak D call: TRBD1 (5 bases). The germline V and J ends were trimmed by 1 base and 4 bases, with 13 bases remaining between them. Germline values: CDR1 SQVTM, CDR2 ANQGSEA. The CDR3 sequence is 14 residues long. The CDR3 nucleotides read TGCAGCGTTGAAGGAATGGGGACGACCTATGGCTACACCTTC. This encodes CSVEGMGTTYGYTF.

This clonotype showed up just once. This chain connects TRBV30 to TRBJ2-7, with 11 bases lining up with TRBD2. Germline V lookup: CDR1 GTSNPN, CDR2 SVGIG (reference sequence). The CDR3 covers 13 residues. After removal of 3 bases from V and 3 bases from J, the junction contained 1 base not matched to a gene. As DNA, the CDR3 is TGTGCCTGGAGCGGACTAGCGGGCTACGAGCAGTACTTC. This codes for CAWSGLAGYEQYF. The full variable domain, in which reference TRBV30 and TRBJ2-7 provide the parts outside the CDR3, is SQTIHQWPATLVQPVGSPLSLECTVEGTSNPNLYWYRQAAGRGLQLLFYSVGIGQISSEVPQNLSASRPQDRQFILSSKKLLLSDSGFYLCAWSGLAGYEQYFGPGTRLTVT.

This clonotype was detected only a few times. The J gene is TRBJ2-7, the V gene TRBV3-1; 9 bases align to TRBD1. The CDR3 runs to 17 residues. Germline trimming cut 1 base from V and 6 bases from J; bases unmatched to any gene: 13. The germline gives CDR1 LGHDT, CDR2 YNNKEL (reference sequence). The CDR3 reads CASSQGAGTGYGGEQYF. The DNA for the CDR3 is TGTGCCAGCAGCCAAGGGGCCGGGACAGGGTACGGAGGCGAGCAGTACTTC.

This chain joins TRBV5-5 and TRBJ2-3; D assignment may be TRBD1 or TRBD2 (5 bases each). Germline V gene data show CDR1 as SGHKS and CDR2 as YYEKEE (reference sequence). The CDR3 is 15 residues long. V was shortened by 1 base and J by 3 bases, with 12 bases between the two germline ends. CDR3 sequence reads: CASSLYGGRTDTQYF. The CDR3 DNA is TGTGCCAGCAGCTTGTATGGGGGAAGGACAGATACGCAGTATTTT.

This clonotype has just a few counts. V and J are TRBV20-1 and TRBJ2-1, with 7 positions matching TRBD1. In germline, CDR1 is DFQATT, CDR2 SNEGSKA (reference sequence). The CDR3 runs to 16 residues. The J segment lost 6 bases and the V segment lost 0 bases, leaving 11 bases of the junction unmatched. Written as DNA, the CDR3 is TGCAGTGCTAGAGACCTACAGGGGCCCGAGAGCAATGAGCAGTTCTTC. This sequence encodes CSARDLQGPESNEQFF.

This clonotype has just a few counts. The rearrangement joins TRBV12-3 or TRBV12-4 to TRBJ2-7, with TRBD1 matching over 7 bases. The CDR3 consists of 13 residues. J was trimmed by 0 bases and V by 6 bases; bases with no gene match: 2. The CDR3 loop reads CASSGTDSYEQYF. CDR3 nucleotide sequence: TGTGCCAGCAGCGGGACAGACTCCTACGAGCAGTACTTC.

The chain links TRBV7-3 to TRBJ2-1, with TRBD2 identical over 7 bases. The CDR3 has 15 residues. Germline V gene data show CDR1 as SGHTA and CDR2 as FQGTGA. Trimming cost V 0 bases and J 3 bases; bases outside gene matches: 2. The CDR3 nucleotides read TGTGCCAGCAGCTTAACTGCTAGCGGCTACAATGAGCAGTTCTTC. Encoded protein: CASSLTASGYNEQFF.

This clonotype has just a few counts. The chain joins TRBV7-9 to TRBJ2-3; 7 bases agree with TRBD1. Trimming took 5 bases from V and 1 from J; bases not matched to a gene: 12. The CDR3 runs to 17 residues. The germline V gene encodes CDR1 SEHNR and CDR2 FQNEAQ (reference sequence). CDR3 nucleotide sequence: TGTGCCAGCAGCCGAGGACAGGACAGAGCGGGCACAGATACGCAGTATTTT. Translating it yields CASSRGQDRAGTDTQYF. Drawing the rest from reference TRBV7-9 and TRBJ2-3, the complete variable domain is DTGVSQNPRHKITKRGQNVTFRCDPISEHNRLYWYRQTLGQGPEFLTYFQNEAQLEKSRLLSDRFSAERPKGSFSTLEIQRTEQGDSAMYLCASSRGQDRAGTDTQYFGPGTRLTVL.

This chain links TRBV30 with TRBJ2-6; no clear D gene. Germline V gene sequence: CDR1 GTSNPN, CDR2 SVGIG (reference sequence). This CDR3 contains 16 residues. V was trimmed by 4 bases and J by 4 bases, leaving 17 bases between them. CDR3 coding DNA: TGTGCCTGGAATACACCCCCGTCGGCAGGGGCCAACGTCCTGACTTTC. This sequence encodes CAWNTPPSAGANVLTF.

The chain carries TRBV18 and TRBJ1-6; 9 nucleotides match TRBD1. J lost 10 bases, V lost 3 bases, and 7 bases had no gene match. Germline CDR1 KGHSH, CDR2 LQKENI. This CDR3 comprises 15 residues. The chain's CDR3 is CASSPPGQGGSPLHF. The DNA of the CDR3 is TGTGCCAGCTCACCTCCGGGACAGGGAGGCTCACCCCTCCACTTT.

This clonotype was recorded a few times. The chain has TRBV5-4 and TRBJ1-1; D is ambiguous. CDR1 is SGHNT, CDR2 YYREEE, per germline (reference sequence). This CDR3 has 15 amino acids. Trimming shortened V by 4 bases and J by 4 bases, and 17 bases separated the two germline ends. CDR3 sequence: CASSPVGVGITEAFF. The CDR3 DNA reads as TGTGCCAGCAGCCCTGTTGGGGTCGGGATCACTGAAGCTTTCTTT.

CDR3 in amino acids: CASSIPREGAGELFF. CDR3 nucleotides: TGTGCCAGTAGTATACCCCGGGAAGGTGCCGGGGAGCTGTTTTTT. V gene TRBV19 combines with J gene TRBJ2-2; D possibly corresponds to TRBD2 (5 bases). Germline V gene lookup returns CDR1 LNHDA and CDR2 SQIVND (reference sequence). The V and J ends lost 2 bases and 6 bases respectively, with 13 bases between them. The CDR3 has 15 amino acids.